These T cell receptor beta chains were read from a single sample in a study of blood T cells in healthy people across ages. From the 5' RACE reads, TCRdb called clonotypes with MiXCR, one entry per CDR3 protein. The sample lists some 760,000 distinct CDR3 sequences, around 25% occurring once. These data are also associated with another study on T cells of mothers and their children.

The specimen sequenced was blood. These receptors were obtained from a boy between 5 and 17 years old in good health. Each CDR3 is given with its conserved first and last residue. Fields, in order: clone size, D gene, J gene, V gene, CDR3 protein, CDR3 DNA. A D gene is named only where the DNA matches it firmly. Clone size is stated in some rows and not others, as once, few, many or a class when expanded.

.	TRBD2	TRBJ2-3	TRBV20-1	CSAGQSSGFVPDTQYF	TGCAGTGCCGGACAGTCTAGCGGGTTTGTGCCAGATACGCAGTATTTT
.	TRBD2	TRBJ2-1	TRBV9	CASSVSSSGGSIIDEQFF	TGTGCCAGCAGCGTATCTTCTTCGGGGGGGTCTATTATCGATGAGCAGTTCTTC
.	.	TRBJ2-7	TRBV29-1	CSVEDPTAYYEQYF	TGCAGCGTTGAAGATCCGACGGCTTATTACGAGCAGTACTTC
.	TRBD1	TRBJ2-1	TRBV29-1	CSVEGDRVQETQFF	TGCAGCGTTGAAGGGGACAGAGTTCAAGAGACCCAGTTCTTC
many	.	TRBJ2-7	TRBV4-1	CASSQVGAYEQYF	TGCGCCAGCAGCCAAGTTGGCGCCTACGAGCAGTACTTC
.	TRBD1	TRBJ2-3	TRBV7-3	CASSLWGTGDPDTQYF	TGTGCCAGCAGCTTATGGGGGACAGGAGATCCAGATACGCAGTATTTT
.	.	TRBJ2-5	TRBV7-2	CASSLGELKTQYF	TGTGCCAGCAGCTTGGGGGAGTTGAAGACCCAGTACTTC
.	.	TRBJ1-5	TRBV5-1	CASSSRTSNQPQHF	TGCGCCAGCAGCTCCAGGACAAGCAATCAGCCCCAGCATTTT
.	TRBD1	TRBJ1-1	TRBV29-1	CSVTRQGVTEAFF	TGCAGCGTCACCCGACAGGGCGTCACTGAAGCTTTCTTT
.	TRBD1	TRBJ2-7	TRBV28	CASRSGTAVYEQYF	TGTGCCAGCAGATCCGGGACAGCAGTCTACGAGCAGTACTTC
.	.	TRBJ1-2	TRBV29-1	CSVYGGTNYGYTF	TGCAGCGTTTACGGTGGGACTAACTATGGCTACACCTTC
.	.	TRBJ2-1	TRBV13	CASSFTQGPRRNEQFF	TGTGCCAGCAGCTTTACGCAGGGGCCCAGGCGTAATGAGCAGTTCTTC
.	TRBD1	TRBJ2-7	TRBV4-3	CASSVNRGPYEQYF	TGCGCCAGCAGCGTGAACAGGGGGCCGTACGAGCAGTACTTC
few	.	TRBJ2-5	TRBV28	CATSGITQETQYF	TGTGCCACCTCAGGGATAACCCAAGAGACCCAGTACTTC
.	TRBD1	TRBJ2-2	TRBV29-1	CSVGTTGTGNTGELFF	TGCAGCGTCGGAACCACCGGGACAGGGAACACCGGGGAGCTGTTTTTT
few	TRBD1	TRBJ2-7	TRBV6-5	CASSRSPTGGLYEQYF	TGTGCCAGCAGTCGCAGCCCGACAGGGGGCTTGTACGAGCAGTACTTC
once	TRBD2	TRBJ2-3	TRBV20-1	CSARDPLGVFSGKTDTQYF	TGCAGTGCTAGAGATCCTCTGGGGGTCTTTAGCGGGAAGACAGATACGCAGTATTTT
.	TRBD1	TRBJ2-5	TRBV28	CASSSFRDRGGETQYF	TGTGCCAGCAGTTCATTCCGGGACAGGGGAGGAGAGACCCAGTACTTC
few	TRBD2	TRBJ2-2	TRBV12-3/TRBV12-4	CASNLAGVGGELFF	TGTGCCAGCAACCTAGCGGGAGTAGGCGGGGAGCTGTTTTTT
.	TRBD2	TRBJ2-3	TRBV6-2/TRBV6-3	CASSPRDYRGRATQYF	TGTGCCAGCAGCCCCCGGGACTACAGAGGGCGAGCAACGCAGTATTTT
.	.	TRBJ2-2	TRBV11-3	CASSPDGGTGELFF	TGTGCCAGCAGCCCCGATGGTGGCACCGGGGAGCTGTTTTTT
.	.	TRBJ2-4	TRBV5-6	CASSLVAGDNIQYF	TGTGCCAGCAGCTTGGTAGCAGGGGACAACATTCAGTACTTC
.	.	TRBJ2-5	TRBV5-1	CASSLEGGVQYF	TGCGCCAGCAGCTTGGAAGGGGGAGTGCAGTACTTC
.	TRBD1	TRBJ1-3	TRBV12-3/TRBV12-4	CASTTRTGAGNTIYF	TGTGCCAGCACTACCAGGACAGGGGCTGGAAACACCATATATTTT
many	.	TRBJ2-2	TRBV20-1	CSERDNTGELFF	TGCAGTGAACGGGATAACACCGGGGAGCTGTTTTTT
few	.	TRBJ1-4	TRBV7-8	CASSPLQGPNEKLFF	TGTGCCAGCAGCCCCCTTCAGGGGCCTAATGAAAAACTGTTTTTT
many	.	TRBJ2-6	TRBV19	CASTMTGTSGANVLTF	TGTGCCAGTACTATGACCGGGACCTCTGGGGCCAACGTCCTGACTTTC
many	.	TRBJ1-2	TRBV27	CASSLLGAHNYGYTF	TGTGCCAGCAGTTTACTGGGGGCCCATAACTATGGCTACACCTTC
few	.	TRBJ1-3	TRBV7-2	CASSLEGSTGNTIYF	TGTGCCAGCAGCTTAGAGGGGTCAACTGGAAACACCATATATTTT
.	TRBD2	TRBJ2-7	TRBV20-1	CSARDRLAGTRLYEQYF	TGCAGTGCTAGAGATAGACTAGCGGGAACTCGTCTCTACGAGCAGTACTTC
few	TRBD1	TRBJ2-1	TRBV3-1	CASSPDRDYYNEQFF	TGTGCCAGCAGCCCGGACAGGGATTATTACAATGAGCAGTTCTTC
few	TRBD1	TRBJ2-3	TRBV6-5	CASSYFGRGRADTQYF	TGTGCCAGCAGTTACTTCGGTAGGGGGCGGGCAGATACGCAGTATTTT
few	.	TRBJ1-1	TRBV7-2	CASSASGHRNTEAFF	TGTGCCAGCAGCGCGTCGGGACACCGAAACACTGAAGCTTTCTTT
once	TRBD1	TRBJ1-5	TRBV10-3	CTISEAGQGEWSQPQHF	TGTACCATCAGTGAGGCGGGACAGGGGGAGTGGAGTCAGCCCCAGCATTTT
.	.	TRBJ2-7	TRBV12-3/TRBV12-4	CASSLVVVPHEQYF	TGTGCCAGCAGTTTAGTCGTAGTCCCCCACGAGCAGTACTTC
.	TRBD2	TRBJ2-1	TRBV7-8	CASSLDPSGLPYNEQFF	TGTGCCAGCAGCTTAGATCCTAGCGGGCTCCCCTACAATGAGCAGTTCTTC
.	TRBD2	TRBJ2-7	TRBV4-1	CASSQGLAGSSYEQYF	TGCGCCAGCAGCCAAGGACTAGCGGGAAGCTCCTACGAGCAGTACTTC
.	TRBD1	TRBJ1-1	TRBV5-6	CASSYGQGRHEAFF	TGTGCCAGCAGCTATGGACAGGGGCGACATGAAGCTTTCTTT
.	TRBD1	TRBJ2-7	TRBV5-1	CASSWDRAQYEQYF	TGCGCCAGCAGTTGGGACAGGGCCCAATACGAGCAGTACTTC
few	.	TRBJ2-4	TRBV9	CASSVDSLAKNIQYF	TGTGCCAGCAGCGTAGACAGCCTAGCCAAAAACATTCAGTACTTC
.	TRBD1	TRBJ1-6	TRBV10-3	CATTDRENSPLHF	TGTGCCACAACGGACAGGGAGAATTCACCCCTCCACTTT
few	.	TRBJ2-7	TRBV4-3	CASSYGLLGYEQYF	TGCGCCAGCAGCTACGGATTGTTGGGCTACGAGCAGTACTTC
.	.	TRBJ1-2	TRBV24-1	CATSERPFYGYTF	TGTGCCACCAGTGAACGGCCGTTCTATGGCTACACCTTC
few	.	TRBJ2-6	TRBV4-3	CASSPPGPGNEANVLTF	TGCGCCAGCAGCCCCCCGGGACCGGGGAACGAGGCCAACGTCCTGACTTTC
.	TRBD2	TRBJ2-2	TRBV2	CASSDIAGGPSGGELFF	TGTGCCAGCAGTGATATAGCGGGAGGGCCGTCCGGCGGGGAGCTGTTTTTT
few	TRBD2	TRBJ2-4	TRBV5-5	CASSPGTSGRMAKNIQYF	TGTGCCAGCAGCCCCGGGACTAGCGGGAGAATGGCCAAAAACATTCAGTACTTC